The 29 T cell receptor beta chains below come from one sample, sequenced in a study of shared clonotypes between healthy human individuals. The protocol was immunoSEQ multiplex PCR, while the TCRdb copy is restricted to in-frame clones and leaves out a portion. The sample yields around 2,000,000 clones, 85% to 95% seen once. Positive CCR7 selection of CD45RO-negative cells yielded the naive CD8 cells, and terminally differentiated effector memory CD45RA+ cells were excluded. Input material: naive CD8+ T cells sorted from blood. The receptors here all came from a young man in good health.

This clone occurred once. This chain joins TRBV7-9 and TRBJ2-2; TRBD2 matches at 7 bases. The V gene end was trimmed by 5 bases and the J gene end by 8 bases; junction bases not matched to a gene: 23. This CDR3 contains 19 residues. CDR1 SEHNR and CDR2 FQNEAQ come from the germline V gene (reference sequence). CDR3 sequence (DNA): TGTGCCAGCAGCCCTGAAGTTGAGCGGGATTTCCTCTCGAGAGGGGAGCTGTTTTTT. Amino acid sequence: CASSPEVERDFLSRGELFF.

This chain links TRBV7-3 with TRBJ2-1, with no clear D. The V gene lost 4 bases and the J gene lost 6 bases, with 13 bases spanning the gap. CDR3 length: 14 residues. Germline CDR1 and CDR2: SGHTA and FQGTGA. CDR3 loop: CASSSSVAGNEQFF. The CDR3, as DNA: TGTGCCAGCAGCTCCTCAGTCGCCGGCAATGAGCAGTTCTTC.

V is TRBV6-5 and J is TRBJ2-7; D gene ambiguous. In germline, CDR1 is MNHEY, CDR2 SVGAGI. Trimming took off 3 bases at V and 6 bases at J, with 12 bases between the two ends. This CDR3 contains 13 residues. The DNA of the CDR3 is TGTGCCAGCAGTTATCTCGAACGAGGCGAGCAGTACTTC. Amino acid sequence: CASSYLERGEQYF.

This sequence joins TRBV6-5 and TRBJ1-6; no definite D call. The CDR3 has 11 residues. CDR1 is MNHEY, CDR2 SVGAGI, per germline. Between the trimmed V and J ends, which lost 8 bases and 4 bases, there was a span of 3 bases. The CDR3 protein is CASGYNSPLHF. CDR3 in DNA: TGTGCCAGCGGGTATAATTCACCCCTCCACTTT.

This clone was observed a handful of times. This rearrangement joins TRBV7-9 to TRBJ1-4; 11 nucleotides agree with TRBD1. This CDR3 has 16 residues. CDR1 is SEHNR, CDR2 FQNEAQ, per germline (reference sequence). With 5 bases clipped from V and 1 base from J, the junction kept 3 bases outside the gene matches. The CDR3 nucleotides read TGTGCCAGCAGCCAGGGACAGGGGGAAACTAATGAAAAACTGTTTTTT. It translates to CASSQGQGETNEKLFF.

The rearrangement uses TRBV9 and TRBJ1-1; tentative D call: TRBD1 (5 bases). Trimming left V 4 bases short and J 4 bases short, with 20 bases between. Germline CDR1 and CDR2: SGDLS and YYNGEE. The CDR3 length is 16 residues. CDR3 coding DNA: TGTGCCAGCAGCTTCGATGTGGGGGGTATGGGCACTGAAGCTTTCTTT. Protein sequence: CASSFDVGGMGTEAFF.

This rearrangement joins TRBV6-5 to TRBJ2-2; D gene ambiguous. The length of the CDR3 is 16 residues. Germline V gives CDR1 MNHEY, CDR2 SVGAGI. V lost 4 bases and J lost 4, with 16 bases in between. The CDR3 nucleotides are TGTGCCAGCAGTTCGGAGACAACGCCGGGCACCGGGGAGCTGTTTTTT. It is translated as CASSSETTPGTGELFF.

This chain connects TRBV2 to TRBJ1-4; possibly TRBD1 for D (6 bases). This CDR3 spans 17 amino acids. In germline, CDR1 is SNHLY, CDR2 FYNNEI. V was clipped by 8 bases and J by 0 bases, with 19 bases between them. This chain's CDR3 is CASDGQGTVPTNEKLFF. The CDR3 DNA reads TGTGCCAGCGACGGGCAGGGGACGGTTCCAACTAATGAAAAACTGTTTTTT.

This chain connects TRBV27 to TRBJ1-1; D perhaps matches TRBD1 (6 bases). CDR3 size: 13 residues. The ends were cut back, 10 bases at V and 2 bases at J, with 14 bases in the middle. Germline V lookup: CDR1 MNHEY, CDR2 SMNVEV (reference sequence). The CDR3 reads CATRQVINTEAFF. The DNA for the CDR3 is TGTGCCACCAGACAGGTGATCAACACTGAAGCTTTCTTT.

This chain connects TRBV6-6 to TRBJ2-1; D is possibly TRBD2 (5 bases). The V and J ends lost 8 bases and 9 bases respectively, with 23 bases between them. The CDR3 spans 15 residues. Germline values: CDR1 MNHNY, CDR2 SVGAGI (reference sequence). The CDR3 loop is CASEGVGWNAPEQFF. The CDR3, as DNA: TGTGCCAGCGAGGGCGTGGGGTGGAACGCCCCTGAGCAGTTCTTC.

The CDR3 loop reads CASGFGTSDRTDTQYF. The DNA of the CDR3 is TGTGCTAGTGGTTTCGGGACTAGCGACCGCACAGATACGCAGTATTTT. The genes are TRBV12-5 and TRBJ2-3, with TRBD2 matching over 10 bases. V shed 3 bases, J shed 1 base, and the junction held 4 bases outside the gene matches. The CDR3 length is 16 residues. Germline CDR1 and CDR2: LGHNT and FRNRAP.

The J gene is TRBJ1-1, the V gene TRBV7-6, with 7 bases lining up with TRBD1. Losses at the gene ends were 5 bases for V and 5 bases for J; bases not matched to a gene: 5. Looked up from germline, CDR1 is SGHVS and CDR2 is FNYEAQ. The CDR3 has 13 amino acids. The CDR3 DNA sequence: TGTGCCAGCAGCCTCGCGGACAGGACTGAAGCTTTCTTT. Residues: CASSLADRTEAFF.

The rearrangement joins TRBV29-1 to TRBJ2-3, with D tentatively TRBD2 (5 bases). With 7 bases removed from V and 2 bases from J, the gap between germline ends came to 10 bases. CDR3 length: 12 residues. Germline V gene sequence: CDR1 SQVTM, CDR2 ANQGSEA. Here the CDR3 reads CSAERDTDTQYF. DNA for the CDR3: TGCAGCGCCGAACGGGACACAGATACGCAGTATTTT.

This sequence joins TRBV4-1 and TRBJ2-2, with a weak D call TRBD2 (6 bases). The V and J ends lost 5 bases and 4 bases respectively, with 11 bases between them. Germline loops: CDR1 MGHRA, CDR2 YSYEKL. The CDR3 has 14 residues. CDR3 amino acids: CASSSEGVTGELFF. The CDR3 DNA sequence: TGCGCCAGCAGCTCGGAGGGAGTCACCGGGGAGCTGTTTTTT.

CDR3 residues: CASSFPRGPYEQYF. In DNA form, the CDR3 reads TGTGCCAGCAGCTTCCCCAGGGGGCCCTACGAGCAGTACTTC. V usage is TRBV11-2 and J usage is TRBJ2-7; 8 nucleotides line up with TRBD1. The J segment lost 2 bases and the V segment lost 3 bases, leaving 3 bases of the junction unmatched. Per germline, CDR1 SGHAT and CDR2 FQNNGV. The length of the CDR3 is 14 residues.

The chain joins TRBV27 to TRBJ2-1, with a weak D call TRBD2 (5 bases). The germline V gene encodes CDR1 MNHEY and CDR2 SMNVEV (reference sequence). V was cut by 4 bases and J by 3 bases, with 13 bases left in between. The CDR3 is 15 residues long. The CDR3 loop reads CASSSIGGFYNEQFF. The CDR3 nucleotides are TGTGCCAGCAGTTCCATAGGCGGGTTCTACAATGAGCAGTTCTTC.

This rearrangement joins TRBV9 to TRBJ1-2; the D is unclear. Germline V CDR1 and CDR2: SGDLS, YYNGEE. Trimming shortened V by 3 bases and J by 8 bases, and 14 bases separated the two germline ends. This CDR3 is built from 13 residues. CDR3 protein: CASSAPRTTGYTF. Written as DNA, the CDR3 is TGTGCCAGCAGCGCGCCACGGACGACCGGCTACACCTTC.

This sequence joins TRBV5-5 and TRBJ1-2; no clear D gene. The CDR3 is made up of 13 amino acids. Between the trimmed V and J ends, which lost 0 bases and 5 bases, there was a span of 8 bases. The V gene's germline CDR1 is SGHKS and CDR2 YYEKEE (reference sequence). The CDR3 spells CASSLADLYGYTF. The CDR3 coding sequence is TGTGCCAGCAGCTTGGCGGACTTATATGGCTACACCTTC.

The rearrangement uses TRBV7-9 and TRBJ2-1; D is unresolved. Germline V gene sequence: CDR1 SEHNR, CDR2 FQNEAQ (reference sequence). This CDR3 comprises 16 residues. Trimming took 4 bases from V and 5 from J, leaving 18 bases between them. The CDR3 protein is CASSSPDGPRHNEQFF. The CDR3 nucleotides are TGTGCCAGCAGCTCACCGGACGGGCCCCGGCACAATGAGCAGTTCTTC.

Turning to this clone: The sample has other DNA sequences that encode this CDR3 too. V usage is TRBV9 and J usage is TRBJ2-5; TRBD2 matches 13 bases. Trimming cost V 0 bases and J 3 bases; bases outside gene matches: 2. CDR1 is SGDLS, CDR2 YYNGEE, per germline. This CDR3 is built from 16 residues. CDR3: CASSVGGLAGEETQYF. CDR3 sequence (DNA): TGTGCCAGCAGCGTAGGAGGACTAGCGGGGGAAGAGACCCAGTACTTC.

The rearrangement joins TRBV10-3 to TRBJ1-2; D gene unclear. The CDR3 totals 10 residues. Germline assignment: CDR1 ENHRY and CDR2 SYGVKD. V lost 9 bases to trimming and J lost 10 bases, with 12 bases between them. As DNA, the CDR3 is TGTGCCATGTTTAATGGGCTCTACACCTTC. It encodes CAMFNGLYTF.

This clone was seen a single time. The gene calls are TRBV28 and TRBJ1-1, with D unclear. The germline V and J ends were trimmed by 3 bases and 2 bases, with 10 bases remaining between them. The CDR3 spans 14 residues. CDR1 MDHEN and CDR2 SYDVKM come from the germline V gene. CDR3 region: CASSFGRPNTEAFF. The DNA of the CDR3 is TGTGCCAGCAGTTTTGGACGGCCAAACACTGAAGCTTTCTTT.

The chain joins TRBV27 to TRBJ1-1; D not certain. In germline, CDR1 is MNHEY, CDR2 SMNVEV (reference sequence). Trimming stripped 3 bases from V and 2 bases from J, with 16 bases between. This CDR3 is built from 16 residues. The CDR3 is CASSFVTASVNTEAFF. CDR3 nucleotides: TGTGCCAGCAGTTTTGTAACAGCAAGTGTAAACACTGAAGCTTTCTTT.

This clone was counted between two and nine times. V usage is TRBV6-5 and J usage is TRBJ1-6, with 7 bases lining up with TRBD1. There are 15 residues in the CDR3. Looked up from germline, CDR1 is MNHEY and CDR2 is SVGAGI. V lost 5 bases and J lost 9; bases outside the gene matches: 10. CDR3 sequence reads: CASSLDRVGRSPLHF. CDR3 nucleotide sequence: TGTGCCAGCAGTCTCGACAGGGTTGGCCGTTCACCCCTCCACTTT.

The rearrangement uses TRBV7-2 and TRBJ1-5; D is undetermined. Deletions cut 5 bases from V and 1 base from J, with 12 bases between. Looked up from germline, CDR1 is SGHTA and CDR2 is FQGNSA. This CDR3 contains 15 residues. The CDR3 region has the DNA TGTGCCAGCAGCCCCGCGGACCGCAGCAATCAGCCCCAGCATTTT. It translates to CASSPADRSNQPQHF.

This chain links TRBV10-3 with TRBJ2-5; TRBD2 agrees at 12 bases. Germline V gene lookup returns CDR1 ENHRY and CDR2 SYGVKD. This CDR3 region has 16 residues. Unmatched junction bases numbered 4, after V lost 4 bases and J lost 1 base. The CDR3 loop reads CAISGRLAGAQETQYF. CDR3 nucleotide sequence: TGTGCCATCAGTGGGAGACTAGCGGGGGCCCAAGAGACCCAGTACTTC.

This clone was picked up a small number of times. V usage is TRBV10-3 and J usage is TRBJ2-1, with D perhaps matching TRBD1 (6 bases). From germline, CDR1 is ENHRY and CDR2 SYGVKD. This CDR3 has 16 residues. The V gene lost 0 bases and the J gene lost 0 bases, with 9 bases spanning the gap. In nucleotides, the CDR3 is TGTGCCATCAGTGAGTCAGTAGGGGGCTCCTACAATGAGCAGTTCTTC. Its protein is CAISESVGGSYNEQFF.

The chain has TRBV5-1 and TRBJ2-1; tentatively, D is TRBD1 (6 bases). The CDR3 covers 14 residues. The V and J ends lost 1 base and 3 bases respectively, with 8 bases between them. Germline assignment: CDR1 SGHRS and CDR2 YFSETQ. In DNA form, the CDR3 reads TGCGCCAGCAGCTTGCCAGGGGTCTACAATGAGCAGTTCTTC. Its protein product is CASSLPGVYNEQFF.

The CDR3 is CASSSGAPDHGYTF. DNA for the CDR3: TGTGCCAGCAGTTCCGGGGCACCCGACCATGGCTACACCTTC. The V and J genes are TRBV27 and TRBJ1-2; TRBD1 is a possible D gene (5 bases). CDR3 length: 14 residues. CDR1 and CDR2 from the germline V gene are MNHEY and SMNVEV (reference sequence). Trimming cost V 4 bases and J 6 bases, with 15 bases left between them.